These 27 T cell receptor beta chains were all obtained from the same sample, sequenced in a study of Ad26.COV2.S vaccination and SARS-CoV-2 variants (dated by TCRdb to the early 2020s). The treatment or condition label corresponds to: around 19 received Ad26.COV2.S at low or high dose, single or two shots; roughly five received placebo; per-sample allocation not given. Repertoires of vaccine and placebo recipients were sequenced from samples collected on day 63 after the first injection. Library preparation employed the immunoSEQ multiplex PCR assay. TCRdb carries this immuneACCESS record with in-frame sequences only. Its versions omit some clonotypes, under half of them owing to an unresolved V gene in the studies checked, with the rest unexplained. The sample table contains roughly 380,000 clones; only one count was recorded for roughly 84% of them. The top ten clones comprise about 3% of the sample.

Sequencing used peripheral blood, obtained in a trial of Ad26.COV2.S vaccine versus placebo. The receptors were gathered from a person aged 18-65 years who received the Ad26.COV2.S COVID-19 vaccine or a placebo.

V and J are TRBV6-5 and TRBJ1-6; possibly TRBD1 for D (5 bases). CDR3 length: 14 residues. Germline CDR1 reads MNHEY; CDR2 reads SVGAGI. V gave up 2 bases and J gave up 5 bases, with 7 bases separating them. In DNA form, the CDR3 reads TGTGCCAGCAGTTACGGGGCCGATAATTCACCCCTCCACTTT. It specifies CASSYGADNSPLHF.

The rearrangement joins TRBV6-5 to TRBJ2-2, with TRBD1 matching over 7 bases. The length of the CDR3 is 14 residues. Germline-derived CDR1 and CDR2 are MNHEY and SVGAGI. After removal of 0 bases from V and 5 bases from J, the junction contained 0 bases not matched to a gene. CDR3 sequence: CASSYSRGTGELFF. CDR3 in DNA: TGTGCCAGCAGTTACTCCAGGGGGACCGGGGAGCTGTTTTTT.

The rearrangement links TRBV18 to TRBJ2-1; 8 nucleotides agree with TRBD2. Germline CDR1 and CDR2: KGHSH and LQKENI. V shed 2 bases and J 7 bases; nucleotides not matched to a gene: 7. The CDR3 covers 15 residues. The CDR3: CASSPSGGAVNEQFF. The CDR3 nucleotides read TGTGCCAGCTCACCATCCGGGGGGGCCGTGAATGAGCAGTTCTTC. The full variable domain, its missing parts supplied by reference TRBV18 and TRBJ2-1, is NAGVMQNPRHLVRRRGQEARLRCSPMKGHSHVYWYRQLPEEGLKFMVYLQKENIIDESGMPKERFSAEFPKEGPSILRIQQVVRGDSAAYFCASSPSGGAVNEQFFGPGTRLTVL.

This chain joins TRBV15 and TRBJ2-1; 9 bases line up with TRBD1. The CDR3 runs to 14 residues. Germline CDR1 is LNHNV and CDR2 is YYDKDF (reference sequence). After removal of 5 bases from V and 4 bases from J, the junction contained 3 bases not matched to a gene. CDR3 nucleotide sequence: TGTGCCACCAGCGGGGACAGGGTTTACAATGAGCAGTTCTTC. Protein product: CATSGDRVYNEQFF. The full variable domain, in which reference TRBV15 and TRBJ2-1 provide the parts outside the CDR3, is DAMVIQNPRYQVTQFGKPVTLSCSQTLNHNVMYWYQQKSSQAPKLLFHYYDKDFNNEADTPDNFQSRRPNTSFCFLDIRSPGLGDTAMYLCATSGDRVYNEQFFGPGTRLTVL.

The V gene is TRBV19, the J gene TRBJ2-7; 8 nucleotides agree with TRBD1. The germline V gene encodes CDR1 LNHDA and CDR2 SQIVND (reference sequence). The CDR3 length is 14 residues. The V segment lost 7 bases and the J segment 6 bases; nucleotides outside the gene matches: 11. The CDR3 spells CASTPGQGAAEQYF. The CDR3 DNA reads TGTGCCAGTACCCCGGGGCAGGGGGCAGCCGAGCAGTACTTC.

The gene calls are TRBV3-1 (or the pseudogene TRBV3-2) and TRBJ1-2, with D possibly matching TRBD1 (5 bases). Germline loops: CDR1 LGHDT, CDR2 YNNKEL (reference sequence). The CDR3 extends over 12 amino acids. V lost 6 bases, J lost 8 bases, and 13 bases lay in between. The CDR3 DNA reads TGTGCCAGCAGTAATGTGGGGGAAGGCTACACCTTC. Translation: CASSNVGEGYTF.

This clone was counted a single time. The chain couples TRBV5-1 to TRBJ2-2; D possibly corresponds to TRBD1 (6 bases). V was trimmed by 4 bases and J by 3 bases, leaving 10 bases between them. Germline CDR1 and CDR2: SGHRS and YFSETQ. The CDR3 runs to 14 residues. The CDR3 spells CASSGAGDTGELFF. In DNA, the CDR3 is TGCGCCAGCAGCGGCGCAGGGGACACCGGGGAGCTGTTTTTT.

The rearrangement links TRBV30 to TRBJ2-7, with TRBD2 matching 10 bases. Germline V CDR1 and CDR2: GTSNPN, SVGIG (reference sequence). The CDR3 is 12 residues long. Trimming removed 7 bases from V and 4 bases from J; junction bases left unmatched: 4. CDR3 coding DNA: TGTGCCTCCACGACTAGCGGGTACGAGCAGTACTTC. Residues: CASTTSGYEQYF.

This sequence joins TRBV14 and TRBJ1-2; unclear D gene. V was pared by 0 bases and J by 5 bases, with 10 bases between. CDR1 is SGHDN and CDR2 is FVKESK in the germline V gene. CDR3 length equals 14 residues. The CDR3 DNA reads TGTGCCAGCAGCCAAGACTACAGTAGATATGGCTACACCTTC. As protein: CASSQDYSRYGYTF. Looking up the rest from reference TRBV14 and TRBJ1-2 gives the full variable domain: EAGVTQFPSHSVIEKGQTVTLRCDPISGHDNLYWYRRVMGKEIKFLLHFVKESKQDESGMPNNRFLAERTGGTYSTLKVQPAELEDSGVYFCASSQDYSRYGYTFGSGTRLTVV.

J is TRBJ2-3 and V is TRBV6-4; 11 bases fit TRBD1. The V gene's germline CDR1 is MRHNA and CDR2 SNTAGT. The junction had 4 bases not matched to a gene; V was cut back by 5 bases and J by 3 bases. The CDR3 covers 15 residues. The CDR3 bases are TGTGCCAGCAGTTCCGGGACAGGGGGTACAGATACGCAGTATTTT. Encoded protein: CASSSGTGGTDTQYF.

This clone was seen only a few times. The V gene is TRBV29-1, the J gene TRBJ1-2; D is uncertain. Germline V gene sequence: CDR1 SQVTM, CDR2 ANQGSEA. V shed 3 bases and J shed 0 bases, with 5 bases lying between them. The CDR3 totals 12 residues. CDR3 sequence: CSVDDSNYGYTF. In nucleotides, the CDR3 is TGCAGCGTTGATGACTCTAACTATGGCTACACCTTC.

The V and J genes are TRBV9 and TRBJ2-5; D possibly matches TRBD1 or TRBD2 (5 bases each). With 3 bases removed from V and 0 bases from J, the gap between germline ends came to 27 bases. This CDR3 region has 20 residues. The germline CDR1 and CDR2 sequences are SGDLS and YYNGEE. The CDR3 loop reads CASSGSRDGGARANQETQYF. The CDR3, as DNA: TGTGCCAGCAGCGGCAGCAGGGACGGAGGAGCTCGAGCGAACCAAGAGACCCAGTACTTC.

As for this clone: This CDR3 is also generated by other DNA sequences in the sample. The chain has TRBV30 and TRBJ2-3, with TRBD1 matching over 7 bases. Germline CDR1 is GTSNPN and CDR2 is SVGIG (reference sequence). The CDR3 runs 11 residues. V lost 5 bases, J lost 6 bases, and 2 bases stayed unmatched. CDR3 amino acids: CAWGRGDTQYF. CDR3 sequence (DNA): TGTGCCTGGGGCAGGGGGGATACGCAGTATTTT.

This rearrangement joins TRBV12-3 or TRBV12-4 to TRBJ2-3; D is undetermined. V lost 2 bases to trimming and J lost 2 bases, with 2 bases between them. The CDR3 runs 12 residues. CDR3 coding DNA: TGTGCCAGCAGTTTAAACACAGATACGCAGTATTTT. Its translation: CASSLNTDTQYF.

The chain recombines TRBV7-2 with TRBJ2-1; D is perhaps TRBD1 (6 bases). The CDR3 extends over 15 amino acids. CDR1 SGHTA and CDR2 FQGNSA come from the germline V gene. Trimming took off 5 bases at V and 0 bases at J, with 11 bases between the two ends. The CDR3 bases are TGTGCCAGCAGCATGGGGGCCAGCTCCTACAATGAGCAGTTCTTC. The encoded protein is CASSMGASSYNEQFF.

The chain combines TRBV3-1 (or the pseudogene TRBV3-2) with TRBJ2-1; D is uncertain. Germline V gene data show CDR1 as LGHDT and CDR2 as YNNKEL (reference sequence). The CDR3 sequence is 13 residues long. V was cut by 5 bases and J by 4 bases, with 9 bases left in between. The CDR3 loop reads CASSARTYNEQFF. CDR3 bases: TGTGCCAGCAGCGCTCGTACATACAATGAGCAGTTCTTC.

A few counts support this clone. CDR3 sequence (DNA): TGTGCCTGGAGTTTGACAGGGGGGAGGGCTGAAGCTTTCTTT. It encodes CAWSLTGGRAEAFF. This chain joins TRBV30 and TRBJ1-1, with 9 bases aligning to TRBD1. The junction had 7 bases not matched to a gene; V was cut back by 2 bases and J by 6 bases. Germline loops: CDR1 GTSNPN, CDR2 SVGIG (reference sequence). The length of the CDR3 is 14 residues.

The chain carries TRBV7-3 and TRBJ1-5; maybe TRBD1 (5 bases). Germline loops: CDR1 SGHTA, CDR2 FQGTGA. V was shortened by 5 bases and J by 9 bases, with 23 bases between the two germline ends. The CDR3 has 16 amino acids. CDR3 residues: CASSPPPAGKDGPQHF. The CDR3, as DNA: TGTGCCAGCAGCCCCCCCCCGGCAGGGAAGGATGGGCCCCAGCATTTT.

J is TRBJ1-4 and V is TRBV5-1; D might be TRBD1 (6 bases). Trimming left V 4 bases short and J 0 bases short, with 13 bases between. Looked up from germline, CDR1 is SGHRS and CDR2 is YFSETQ. The length of the CDR3 is 16 residues. The CDR3 protein is CASSPTGTSTNEKLFF. Written as DNA, the CDR3 is TGCGCCAGCAGCCCCACCGGGACATCAACTAATGAAAAACTGTTTTTT.

Only one count was recorded for this clone. This rearrangement joins TRBV5-5 to TRBJ2-5; D may be TRBD1 (6 bases). Trimming left V 3 bases short and J 9 bases short, with 12 bases between. CDR1 is SGHKS, CDR2 YYEKEE, per germline (reference sequence). This CDR3 region has 12 residues. Here the CDR3 reads CASSSGQRAQYF. CDR3 coding DNA: TGTGCCAGCAGCTCGGGACAAAGGGCCCAGTACTTC.

DNA of the CDR3: TGTGCCTGGAGTGTATTTAGGTACCCATCGAGCACTGAAGCTTTCTTT. Translation gives CAWSVFRYPSSTEAFF. The J gene is TRBJ1-1, the V gene TRBV30; D remains ambiguous. CDR3 length equals 16 residues. Germline-derived CDR1 and CDR2 are GTSNPN and SVGIG (reference sequence). The V gene lost 0 bases and the J gene lost 4 bases, with 18 bases spanning the gap.

The gene calls are TRBV27 and TRBJ1-1; D gene uncertain. The CDR3 loop spans 13 amino acids. The germline V and J ends were trimmed by 7 bases and 5 bases, with 14 bases remaining between them. Germline loops: CDR1 MNHEY, CDR2 SMNVEV (reference sequence). CDR3 sequence (DNA): TGTGCCAGCAAATTAGGGCAGGTAACTGAAGCTTTCTTT. Amino acid sequence: CASKLGQVTEAFF.

The CDR3 region has the DNA TGTGCCAGCAGCTTAGATATGACAGATACGCAGTATTTT. This encodes CASSLDMTDTQYF. V and J are TRBV11-2 and TRBJ2-3; D is ambiguous. Trimming removed 0 bases from V and 3 bases from J, with 4 bases in between. The CDR3 is 13 residues long. Looked up from germline, CDR1 is SGHAT and CDR2 is FQNNGV.

This chain uses TRBV10-3 with TRBJ2-7; 7 bases are a match to TRBD1. The CDR3 sequence is 13 residues long. Trimming took 7 bases from V and 3 from J; bases not matched to a gene: 6. Germline V lookup: CDR1 ENHRY, CDR2 SYGVKD. CDR3 sequence reads: CAITQRDSYEQYF. CDR3 sequence (DNA): TGTGCCATCACCCAAAGGGACAGCTACGAGCAGTACTTC.

As regards this clone: An end of the junction does not agree with germline; a read error may underlie this. The chain has TRBV6-7 and TRBJ2-1, with 8 bases aligning to TRBD2. TRBV6-7 is filed as an ORF, its function uncertain. The CDR3 length is 16 residues. CDR3 coding DNA: TGTGCCAGCACTTACCACGGGGGGGCATCTTACAATGAGCAGTTCTTC. Protein: CASTYHGGASYNEQFF.

The chain joins TRBV27 to TRBJ1-1; D is unclear. The CDR3 contains 15 residues. Per germline, CDR1 MNHEY and CDR2 SMNVEV (reference sequence). V was trimmed by 5 bases and J by 0 bases, leaving 13 bases between them. CDR3: CASSPQIGMNTEAFF. In DNA form, the CDR3 reads TGTGCCAGCAGTCCCCAGATAGGGATGAACACTGAAGCTTTCTTT.

J is TRBJ2-5 and V is TRBV7-9; tentatively, D is TRBD1 (6 bases). Germline V CDR1 and CDR2: SEHNR, FQNEAQ (reference sequence). V lost 5 bases and J 5 bases, leaving 15 bases between the germline ends. The CDR3 loop spans 14 amino acids. The CDR3 region has the DNA TGTGCCAGCAGCCCGGACAGTACTAGGGAGACCCAGTACTTC. It encodes CASSPDSTRETQYF.